This entry concerns a single T cell receptor (beta chain). This record belongs to a study of T cell changes during pregnancy in multiple sclerosis. The repertoire was sequenced with immunoSEQ multiplex PCR; TCRdb's copy has only in-frame clones and lacks some. This table has 100,000 or so clones, approximately 89% appearing once. The germline V gene encodes CDR1 LNHNV and CDR2 YYDKDF (reference sequence). Unmatched junction bases numbered 12, after V lost 3 bases and J lost 7 bases. This CDR3 comprises 17 residues. The rearrangement uses TRBV15 and TRBJ1-6; 7 bases align to TRBD1. The source is a female donor with multiple sclerosis, enrolled in a pregnancy study. The specimen was peripheral blood, collected after pregnancy. The chain's CDR3 is CATSSPGGGADNSPLHF. In DNA, the CDR3 is TGTGCCACCAGCAGTCCGGGAGGGGGCGCGGACAATTCACCCCTCCACTTT.